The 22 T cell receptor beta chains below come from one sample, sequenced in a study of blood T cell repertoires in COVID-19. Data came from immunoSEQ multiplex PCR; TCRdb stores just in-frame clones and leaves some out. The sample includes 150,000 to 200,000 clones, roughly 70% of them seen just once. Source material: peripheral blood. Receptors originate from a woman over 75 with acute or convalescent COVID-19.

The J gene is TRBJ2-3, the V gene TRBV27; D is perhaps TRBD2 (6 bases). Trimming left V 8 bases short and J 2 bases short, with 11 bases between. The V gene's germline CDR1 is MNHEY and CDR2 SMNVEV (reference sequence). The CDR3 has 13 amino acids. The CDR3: CASRDFFTDTQYF. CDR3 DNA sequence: TGTGCCAGCCGGGACTTTTTCACAGATACGCAGTATTTT.

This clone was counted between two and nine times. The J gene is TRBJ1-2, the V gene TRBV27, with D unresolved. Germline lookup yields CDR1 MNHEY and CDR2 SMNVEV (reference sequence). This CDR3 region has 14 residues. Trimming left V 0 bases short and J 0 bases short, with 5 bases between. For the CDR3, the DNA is TGTGCCAGCAGTTTATCCAGGACTAACTATGGCTACACCTTC. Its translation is CASSLSRTNYGYTF.

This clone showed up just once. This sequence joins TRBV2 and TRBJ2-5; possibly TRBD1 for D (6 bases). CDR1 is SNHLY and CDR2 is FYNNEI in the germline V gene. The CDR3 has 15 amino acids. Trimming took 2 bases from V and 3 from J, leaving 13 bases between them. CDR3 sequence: CASSETWAGEETQYF. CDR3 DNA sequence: TGTGCCAGCAGTGAAACGTGGGCAGGGGAAGAGACCCAGTACTTC.

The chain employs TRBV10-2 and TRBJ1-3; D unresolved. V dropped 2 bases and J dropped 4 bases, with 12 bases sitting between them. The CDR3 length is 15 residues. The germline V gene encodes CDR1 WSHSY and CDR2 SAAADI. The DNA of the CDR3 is TGCGCCAGCAGTGAGGAGGGTTTGGGGGGAAACACCATATATTTT. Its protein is CASSEEGLGGNTIYF.

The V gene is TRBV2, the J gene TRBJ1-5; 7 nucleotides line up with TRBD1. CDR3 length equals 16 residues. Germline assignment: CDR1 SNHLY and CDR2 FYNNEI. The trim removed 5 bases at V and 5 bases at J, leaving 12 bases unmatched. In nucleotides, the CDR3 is TGTGCCAGCAGTTTGACAGGGCCCACGGATCATCAGCCCCAGCATTTT. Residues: CASSLTGPTDHQPQHF.

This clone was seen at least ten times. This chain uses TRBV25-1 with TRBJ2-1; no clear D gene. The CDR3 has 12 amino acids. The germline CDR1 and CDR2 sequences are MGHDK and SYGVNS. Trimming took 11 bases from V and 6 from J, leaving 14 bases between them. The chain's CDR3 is CASEGDRNEQFF. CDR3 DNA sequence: TGTGCCTCCGAAGGAGATCGCAATGAGCAGTTCTTC.

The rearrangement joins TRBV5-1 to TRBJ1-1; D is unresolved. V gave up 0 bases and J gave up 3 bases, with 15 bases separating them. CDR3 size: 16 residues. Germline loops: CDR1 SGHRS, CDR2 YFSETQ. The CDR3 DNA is TGCGCCAGCAGCTTGGCCGGGGTCGGTGAGTACACTGAAGCTTTCTTT. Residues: CASSLAGVGEYTEAFF. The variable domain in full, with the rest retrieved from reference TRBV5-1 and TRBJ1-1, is KAGVTQTPRYLIKTRGQQVTLSCSPISGHRSVSWYQQTPGQGLQFLFEYFSETQRNKGNFPGRFSGRQFSNSRSEMNVSTLELGDSALYLCASSLAGVGEYTEAFFGQGTRLTVV.

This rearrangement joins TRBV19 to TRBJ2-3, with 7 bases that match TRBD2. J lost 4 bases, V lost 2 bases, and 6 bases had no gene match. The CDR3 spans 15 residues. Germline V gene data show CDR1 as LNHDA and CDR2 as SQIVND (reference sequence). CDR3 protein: CASSIRREISDTQYF. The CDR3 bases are TGTGCCAGTAGTATACGGCGGGAGATCTCAGATACGCAGTATTTT.

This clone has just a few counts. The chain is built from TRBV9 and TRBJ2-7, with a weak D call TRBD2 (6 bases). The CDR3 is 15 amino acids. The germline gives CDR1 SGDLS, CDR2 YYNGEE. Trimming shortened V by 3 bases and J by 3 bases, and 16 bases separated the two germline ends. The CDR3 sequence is CASSAGWEEIYEQYF. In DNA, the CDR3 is TGTGCCAGCAGCGCCGGGTGGGAGGAAATCTACGAGCAGTACTTC.

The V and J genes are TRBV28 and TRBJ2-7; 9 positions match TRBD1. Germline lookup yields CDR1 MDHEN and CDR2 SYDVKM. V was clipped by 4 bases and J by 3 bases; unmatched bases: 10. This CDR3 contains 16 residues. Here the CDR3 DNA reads TGTGCCAGCAGTTCACCGGGACAGGGTTTGTTCTACGAGCAGTACTTC. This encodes CASSSPGQGLFYEQYF.

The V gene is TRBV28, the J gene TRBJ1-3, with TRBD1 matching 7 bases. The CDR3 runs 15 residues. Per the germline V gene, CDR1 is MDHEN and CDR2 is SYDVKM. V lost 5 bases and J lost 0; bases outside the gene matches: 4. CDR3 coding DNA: TGTGCCAGCAGTCCGGGACAGAGCTCTGGAAACACCATATATTTT. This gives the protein CASSPGQSSGNTIYF.

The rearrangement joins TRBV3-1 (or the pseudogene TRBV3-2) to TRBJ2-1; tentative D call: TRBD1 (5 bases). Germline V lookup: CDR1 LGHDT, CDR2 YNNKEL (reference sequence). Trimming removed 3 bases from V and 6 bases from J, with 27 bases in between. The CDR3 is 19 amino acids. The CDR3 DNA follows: TGTGCCAGCAGCCACCGAAGCTTAACCCTAGGTCCAGGGTCCAATGAGCAGTTCTTC. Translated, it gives CASSHRSLTLGPGSNEQFF.

DNA for the CDR3: TGTGCCAGCAGTCCGGACAGGGGGGGCGGGAATGAGCAGTTCTTC. It encodes CASSPDRGGGNEQFF. This chain connects TRBV6-2 or TRBV6-3 to TRBJ2-1, with 10 bases lining up with TRBD1. CDR3 length equals 15 residues. CDR1 MNHEY and CDR2 SVGEGT come from the germline V gene. Germline trimming cut 5 bases from V and 7 bases from J; bases unmatched to any gene: 8.

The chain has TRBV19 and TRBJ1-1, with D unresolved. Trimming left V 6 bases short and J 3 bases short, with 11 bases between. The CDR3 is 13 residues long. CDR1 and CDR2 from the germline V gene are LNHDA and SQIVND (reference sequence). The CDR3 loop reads CASSLTDYTEAFF. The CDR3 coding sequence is TGTGCCAGTAGCTTGACGGACTACACTGAAGCTTTCTTT.

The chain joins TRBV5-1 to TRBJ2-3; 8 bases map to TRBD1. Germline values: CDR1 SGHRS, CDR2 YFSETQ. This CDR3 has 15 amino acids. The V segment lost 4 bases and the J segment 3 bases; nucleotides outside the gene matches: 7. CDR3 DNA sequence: TGCGCCAGCAGCAACGGACAGGGTCGGACAGATACGCAGTATTTT. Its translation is CASSNGQGRTDTQYF. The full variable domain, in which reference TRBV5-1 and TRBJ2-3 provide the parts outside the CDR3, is KAGVTQTPRYLIKTRGQQVTLSCSPISGHRSVSWYQQTPGQGLQFLFEYFSETQRNKGNFPGRFSGRQFSNSRSEMNVSTLELGDSALYLCASSNGQGRTDTQYFGPGTRLTVL.

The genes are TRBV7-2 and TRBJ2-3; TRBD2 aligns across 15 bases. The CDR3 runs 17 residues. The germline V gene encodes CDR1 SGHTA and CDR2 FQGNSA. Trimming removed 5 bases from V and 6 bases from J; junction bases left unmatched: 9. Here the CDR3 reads CASSPPGLAGGTDTQYF. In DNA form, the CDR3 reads TGTGCCAGCAGCCCCCCGGGACTAGCGGGAGGAACCGATACGCAGTATTTT.

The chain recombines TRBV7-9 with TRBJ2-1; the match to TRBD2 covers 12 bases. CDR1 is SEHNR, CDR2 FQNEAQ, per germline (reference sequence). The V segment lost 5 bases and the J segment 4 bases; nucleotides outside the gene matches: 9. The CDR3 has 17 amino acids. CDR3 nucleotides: TGTGCCAGCAGCCCTATCGGACTAGCGGGATTATACAATGAGCAGTTCTTC. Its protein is CASSPIGLAGLYNEQFF. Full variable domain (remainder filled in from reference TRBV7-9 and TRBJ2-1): DTGVSQNPRHKITKRGQNVTFRCDPISEHNRLYWYRQTLGQGPEFLTYFQNEAQLEKSRLLSDRFSAERPKGSFSTLEIQRTEQGDSAMYLCASSPIGLAGLYNEQFFGPGTRLTVL.

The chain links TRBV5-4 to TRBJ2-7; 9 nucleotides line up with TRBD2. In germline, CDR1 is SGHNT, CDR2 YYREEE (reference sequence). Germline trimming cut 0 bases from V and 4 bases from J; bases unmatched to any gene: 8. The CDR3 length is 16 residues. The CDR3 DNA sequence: TGTGCCAGCAGCTTGGAAGCTAGCGGGATCTCTTACGAGCAGTACTTC. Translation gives CASSLEASGISYEQYF. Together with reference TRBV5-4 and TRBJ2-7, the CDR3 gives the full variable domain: ETGVTQSPTHLIKTRGQQVTLRCSSQSGHNTVSWYQQALGQGPQFIFQYYREEENGRGNFPPRFSGLQFPNYSSELNVNALELDDSALYLCASSLEASGISYEQYFGPGTRLTVT.

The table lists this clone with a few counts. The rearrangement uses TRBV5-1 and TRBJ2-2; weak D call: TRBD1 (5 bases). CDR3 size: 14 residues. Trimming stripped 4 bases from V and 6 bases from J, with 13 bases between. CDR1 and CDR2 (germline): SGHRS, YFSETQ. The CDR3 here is CASSEQVAAGELFF. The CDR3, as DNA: TGCGCCAGCAGCGAACAGGTGGCGGCCGGGGAGCTGTTTTTT.

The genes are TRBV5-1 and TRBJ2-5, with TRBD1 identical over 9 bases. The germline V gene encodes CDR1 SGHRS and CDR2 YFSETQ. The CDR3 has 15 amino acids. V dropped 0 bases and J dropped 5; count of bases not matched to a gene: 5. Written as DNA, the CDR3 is TGCGCCAGCAGCTTGGTTCCGGGGACAGGGGAGACCCAGTACTTC. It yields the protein CASSLVPGTGETQYF.

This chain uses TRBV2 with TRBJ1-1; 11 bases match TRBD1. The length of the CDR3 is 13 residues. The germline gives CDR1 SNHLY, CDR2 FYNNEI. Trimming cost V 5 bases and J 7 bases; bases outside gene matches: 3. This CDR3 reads CASSLDRGHEAFF. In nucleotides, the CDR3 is TGTGCCAGCAGTTTGGACAGGGGGCATGAAGCTTTCTTT.

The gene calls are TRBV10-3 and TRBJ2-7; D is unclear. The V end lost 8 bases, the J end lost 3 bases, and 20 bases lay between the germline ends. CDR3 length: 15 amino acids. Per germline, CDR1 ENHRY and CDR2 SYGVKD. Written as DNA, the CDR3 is TGTGCCATCGCGCGGAGCACCCCTCGGAGCTACGAGCAGTACTTC. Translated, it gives CAIARSTPRSYEQYF.